The present T cell receptor (beta chain) was sequenced within a study of cytomegalovirus exposure and HLA in healthy donors. Study background: The 130 or so validation repertoires, a later analysis reported, used the same platform as the 666 first-cohort repertoires.

V lost 4 bases and J 0 bases, leaving 7 bases between the germline ends. The length of the CDR3 is 13 residues. CDR1 and CDR2 from the germline V gene are KGHSH and LQKENI. The study drew the donors from its roughly 120-subject validation cohort, separate from the approximately 670-subject first cohort. Overall study findings and caveats: There were around 160 TCR beta chains listed as cytomegalovirus-associated.

Here immunoSEQ multiplex PCR was the method, and the copy in TCRdb shows in-frame clones only, minus some. The sample records around 120,000 clones, about 82% being singletons. A word on this clone: Its antigen is still unknown.

Sequencing was done on a sample of PBMCs. This rearrangement joins TRBV18 to TRBJ2-7; weak D call: TRBD2 (6 bases). The clonotype comes from a man younger than 35 in good health and CMV-seronegative. The CDR3 loop is CASSHGSSYEQYF. CDR3 in DNA: TGTGCCAGCTCACACGGGAGCTCCTACGAGCAGTACTTC.